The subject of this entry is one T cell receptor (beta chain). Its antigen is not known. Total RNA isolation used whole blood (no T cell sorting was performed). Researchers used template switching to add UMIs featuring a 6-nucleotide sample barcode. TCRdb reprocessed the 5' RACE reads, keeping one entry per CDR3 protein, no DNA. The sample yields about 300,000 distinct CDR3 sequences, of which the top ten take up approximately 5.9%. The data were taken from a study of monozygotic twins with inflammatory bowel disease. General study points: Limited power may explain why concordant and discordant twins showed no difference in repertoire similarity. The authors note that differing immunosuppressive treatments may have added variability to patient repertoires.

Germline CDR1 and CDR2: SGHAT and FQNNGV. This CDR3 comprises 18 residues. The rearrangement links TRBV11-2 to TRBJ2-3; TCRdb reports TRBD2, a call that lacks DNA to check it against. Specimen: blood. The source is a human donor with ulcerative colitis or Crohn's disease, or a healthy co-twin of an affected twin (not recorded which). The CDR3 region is CASSLPHGGGVFRDTQYF.